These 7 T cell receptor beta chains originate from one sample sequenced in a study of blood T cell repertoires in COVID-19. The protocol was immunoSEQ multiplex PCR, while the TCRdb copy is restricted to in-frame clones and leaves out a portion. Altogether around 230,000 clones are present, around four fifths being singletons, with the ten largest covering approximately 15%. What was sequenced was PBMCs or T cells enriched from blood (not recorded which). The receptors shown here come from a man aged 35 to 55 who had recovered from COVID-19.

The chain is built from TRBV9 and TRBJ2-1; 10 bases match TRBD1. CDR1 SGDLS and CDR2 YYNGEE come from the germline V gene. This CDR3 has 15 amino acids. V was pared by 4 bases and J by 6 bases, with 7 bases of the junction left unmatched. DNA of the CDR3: TGTGCCAGCAGCCTGTGGACAGGGGGTAGCAATGAGCAGTTCTTC. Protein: CASSLWTGGSNEQFF.

CDR3 sequence (DNA): TGTGCCAGCAGCTTGGGGCAGTCCGGGTCATACGAGCAGTACTTC. Encoded protein: CASSLGQSGSYEQYF. The chain uses TRBV5-8 and TRBJ2-7; D gene ambiguous. With 0 bases removed from V and 4 bases from J, the gap between germline ends came to 14 bases. Germline values: CDR1 SGHTS, CDR2 YDEGEE. This CDR3 contains 15 residues.

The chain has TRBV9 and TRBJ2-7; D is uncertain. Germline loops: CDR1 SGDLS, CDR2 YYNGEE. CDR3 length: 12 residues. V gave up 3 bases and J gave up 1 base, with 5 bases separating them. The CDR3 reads CASSGLSYEQYF. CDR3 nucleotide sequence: TGTGCCAGCAGCGGCCTATCCTACGAGCAGTACTTC.

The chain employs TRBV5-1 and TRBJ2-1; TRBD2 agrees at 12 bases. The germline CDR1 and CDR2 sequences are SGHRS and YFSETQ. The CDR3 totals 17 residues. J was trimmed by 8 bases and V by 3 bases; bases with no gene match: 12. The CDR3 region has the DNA TGCGCCAGCAGCTCGAACAATCTAGCGGGGGGGCCCTATGAGCAGTTCTTC. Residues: CASSSNNLAGGPYEQFF.

The CDR3 DNA reads as TGTGCCAGCAGTGAACACAGCGGGGGGGGCACAGATACGCAGTATTTT. This sequence encodes CASSEHSGGGTDTQYF. The V and J genes are TRBV2 and TRBJ2-3; TRBD2 agrees at 10 bases. The CDR3 runs to 16 residues. Trimming cost V 2 bases and J 1 base; bases outside gene matches: 3. The germline V gene encodes CDR1 SNHLY and CDR2 FYNNEI.

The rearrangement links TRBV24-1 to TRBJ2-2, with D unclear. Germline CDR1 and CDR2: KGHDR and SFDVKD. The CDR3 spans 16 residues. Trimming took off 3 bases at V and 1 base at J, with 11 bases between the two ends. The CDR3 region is CATSDPPAMNTGELFF. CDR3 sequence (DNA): TGTGCCACCAGTGATCCCCCTGCGATGAACACCGGGGAGCTGTTTTTT.

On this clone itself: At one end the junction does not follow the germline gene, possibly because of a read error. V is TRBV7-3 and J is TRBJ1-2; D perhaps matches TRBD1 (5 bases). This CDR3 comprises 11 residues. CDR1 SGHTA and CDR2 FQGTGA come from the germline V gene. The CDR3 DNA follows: TGTGCCAGCAGCTTAATTGAGACAGATGTCTTC. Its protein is CASSLIETDVF.